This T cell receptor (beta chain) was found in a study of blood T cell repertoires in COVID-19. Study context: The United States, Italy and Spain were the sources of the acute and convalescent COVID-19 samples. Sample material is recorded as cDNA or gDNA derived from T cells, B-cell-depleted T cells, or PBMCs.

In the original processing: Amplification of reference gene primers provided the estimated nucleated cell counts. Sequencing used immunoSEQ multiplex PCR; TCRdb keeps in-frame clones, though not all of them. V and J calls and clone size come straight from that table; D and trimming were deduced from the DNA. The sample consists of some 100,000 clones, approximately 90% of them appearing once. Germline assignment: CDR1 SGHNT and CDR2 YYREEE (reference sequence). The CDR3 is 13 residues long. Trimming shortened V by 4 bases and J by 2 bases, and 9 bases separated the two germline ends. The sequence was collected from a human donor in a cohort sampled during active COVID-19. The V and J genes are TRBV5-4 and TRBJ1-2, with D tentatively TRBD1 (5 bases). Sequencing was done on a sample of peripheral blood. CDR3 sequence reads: CASSLQANYGYTF. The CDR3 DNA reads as TGTGCCAGCAGCCTACAGGCGAACTATGGCTACACCTTC.